This T cell receptor beta chain originates from a study of beta chain features in type 1 diabetes. Overall study findings and caveats: All four CD4+ subsets of Type 1 diabetes patients contained TCRB CDR3s that were moderately but significantly shorter.

Germline values: CDR1 GTSNPN, CDR2 SVGIG (reference sequence). V was clipped by 1 base and J by 0 bases, with 7 bases between them. CDR3 length: 14 residues. This clone was counted a few times. Its antigen remains unknown. Expressed TCRB transcripts were sequenced because the entire RNA isolate underwent reverse transcription. Profiling relied on immunoSEQ multiplex PCR, and the TCRdb table lists in-frame clones only, not all of them. The sample records approximately 170,000 clones, approximately 7.8% being singletons. The sequencing sample was made of central memory CD4+ T cells from blood. The chain combines TRBV30 with TRBJ1-5; D may be TRBD1 (5 bases). This clonotype was sampled from a woman aged 40 to 50 with type 1 diabetes. The CDR3 nucleotides read TGTGCCTGGAGTGCAGGGTATAGCAATCAGCCCCAGCATTTT. Amino acid sequence: CAWSAGYSNQPQHF.